The table lists the clone carrying this T cell receptor beta chain with a few counts. This sample stems from a study of T-cell reconstitution after alpha-beta-depleted transplantation in children. Germline CDR1 is SQVTM and CDR2 is ANQGSEA. CDR3 length equals 13 residues. Trimming pared 7 bases from V and 6 bases from J, leaving 16 bases between. Construction of the TCRbeta library involved unique molecular identifiers. TCRdb itself ran the PCR reads through MiXCR, one entry per CDR3 protein. This table holds a few hundred thousand distinct CDR3 sequences, roughly a tenth found once. The chain recombines TRBV29-1 with TRBJ2-1, with D perhaps TRBD2 (6 bases). This sequence originates from a human donor who donated a stem cell graft to a child with acute myeloid leukemia. Specimen: PBMCs from the stem cell graft donor, collected from the stem cell graft. CDR3 protein: CSGGLRLGNEQFF. In DNA, the CDR3 is TGCAGCGGGGGGTTGAGACTAGGCAATGAGCAGTTCTTC.